One and the same sample provided the 11 T cell receptor beta chains below, sequenced in a study of patients and donors after allogeneic stem cell transplantation. In TCRdb, the RT-PCR reads were re-called with MiXCR into one record per CDR3 protein. The sample carries about 150,000 distinct CDR3 sequences, about a third recorded once. Sequencing was carried out using blood, either unsorted or a sorted T cell fraction (not recorded which). The origin of the receptors is a human donor who was either an allogeneic HSCT recipient or a stem cell or donor lymphocyte infusion donor (not recorded which). It is not recorded whose cells these are; they may come from a transplant donor.

This chain connects TRBV28 to TRBJ2-2, with TRBD2 matching 9 bases. The germline V gene encodes CDR1 MDHEN and CDR2 SYDVKM. The V gene end was trimmed by 11 bases and the J gene end by 0 bases; junction bases not matched to a gene: 10. The CDR3 is 16 residues long. Here the CDR3 reads CACGASGASNTGELFF. DNA for the CDR3: TGTGCCTGCGGGGCTAGCGGGGCTTCGAACACCGGGGAGCTGTTTTTT. The full variable domain, completed using reference TRBV28 and TRBJ2-2, is DVKVTQSSRYLVKRTGEKVFLECVQDMDHENMFWYRQDPGLGLRLIYFSYDVKMKEKGDIPEGYSVSREKKERFSLILESASTNQTSMYLCACGASGASNTGELFFGEGSRLTVL.

This clonotype was observed at least ten times. This chain links TRBV12-3 or TRBV12-4 with TRBJ2-7; no definite D call. V was shortened by 6 bases and J by 0 bases, with 6 bases between the two germline ends. The CDR3 spans 12 residues. CDR3 residues: CASSPSSYEQYF. The CDR3 DNA reads as TGTGCCAGCAGCCCGAGCTCCTACGAGCAGTACTTC.

This rearrangement joins TRBV12-5 to TRBJ1-1; D is unresolved. CDR3 length: 18 residues. Germline V gives CDR1 LGHNT, CDR2 FRNRAP. V gave up 0 bases and J gave up 3 bases, with 20 bases separating them. The CDR3 sequence is CASGLVPLGRRGYTEAFF. The CDR3 nucleotides read TGTGCTAGTGGTTTGGTACCCCTGGGCAGGAGAGGGTACACTGAAGCTTTCTTT.

The chain links TRBV3-1 to TRBJ1-6; weak D call: TRBD1 (5 bases). With 8 bases removed from V and 7 bases from J, the gap between germline ends came to 15 bases. The CDR3 covers 14 residues. CDR1 LGHDT and CDR2 YNNKEL come from the germline V gene (reference sequence). The CDR3 reads CASRGPGTNSPLHF. The CDR3, as DNA: TGTGCCAGCCGGGGTCCCGGGACGAATTCACCCCTCCACTTT.

There are a few counts of this clonotype. The chain carries TRBV4-2 and TRBJ1-1, with D possibly matching TRBD1 (5 bases). CDR3 length equals 12 residues. Germline CDR1 reads LGHNA; CDR2 reads YNFKEQ. Deletions cut 3 bases from V and 9 bases from J, with 11 bases between. This CDR3 is CASSQPGPQAFF. Written as DNA, the CDR3 is TGTGCCAGCAGCCAGCCGGGACCGCAAGCTTTCTTT.

The chain carries TRBV28 and TRBJ1-1, with D possibly being TRBD1 (5 bases). CDR1 is MDHEN, CDR2 SYDVKM, per germline. V gave up 11 bases and J gave up 1 base, with 17 bases separating them. The CDR3 has 14 amino acids. This CDR3 is CAAKGPGRNTEAFF. Here the CDR3 DNA reads TGTGCCGCTAAGGGGCCGGGGAGGAACACTGAAGCTTTCTTT.

The V and J genes are TRBV24-1 and TRBJ1-5; D not resolved. The CDR3 runs 14 residues. The germline V gene encodes CDR1 KGHDR and CDR2 SFDVKD. V was trimmed by 3 bases and J by 0 bases, leaving 5 bases between them. The CDR3, as DNA: TGTGCCACCAGTGATCCCAATAGCAATCAGCCCCAGCATTTT. It yields the protein CATSDPNSNQPQHF.

This clonotype was picked up a small number of times. The J gene is TRBJ1-1, the V gene TRBV20-1, with D unresolved. CDR1 DFQATT and CDR2 SNEGSKA come from the germline V gene (reference sequence). Trimming removed 7 bases at V and 4 bases at J, with 13 bases between. CDR3 length: 12 amino acids. CDR3 bases: TGCAGTGTTGCGAATAGACTCACTGAAGCTTTCTTT. It codes for CSVANRLTEAFF.

V and J are TRBV12-3 or TRBV12-4 and TRBJ1-2; D possibly corresponds to TRBD1 (5 bases). V was cut by 5 bases and J by 3 bases, with 13 bases left in between. This CDR3 contains 14 residues. CDR3 residues: CASSPMGGDYGYTF. CDR3 DNA: TGTGCCAGCAGTCCGATGGGAGGGGACTATGGCTACACCTTC.

This clonotype was seen repeatedly, ten times or more. The chain uses TRBV12-3 or TRBV12-4 and TRBJ1-5; the D is unclear. Trimming left V 1 base short and J 7 bases short, with 2 bases between. CDR3 length: 11 residues. Here the CDR3 DNA reads TGTGCCAGCAGTTTAGGGCAGCCCCAGCATTTT. It is translated as CASSLGQPQHF.

The J gene is TRBJ1-2, the V gene TRBV12-3 or TRBV12-4, with TRBD1 matching 7 bases. Losses at the gene ends were 5 bases for V and 5 bases for J; bases not matched to a gene: 14. CDR3 length equals 16 residues. The CDR3 DNA reads TGTGCCAGCAGTGGGTTAAGGCGAGGGGGCGAATATGGCTACACCTTC. Translating it yields CASSGLRRGGEYGYTF.